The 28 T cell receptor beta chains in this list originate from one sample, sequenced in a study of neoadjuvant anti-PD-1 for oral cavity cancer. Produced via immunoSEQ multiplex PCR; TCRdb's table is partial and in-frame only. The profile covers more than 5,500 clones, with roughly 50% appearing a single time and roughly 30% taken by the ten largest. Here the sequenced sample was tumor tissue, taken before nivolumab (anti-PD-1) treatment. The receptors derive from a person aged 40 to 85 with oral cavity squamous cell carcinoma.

In DNA form, the CDR3 reads TGTGCCAGCAGCTTCTACGGACCTTCCTACGAGCAGTACTTC. It translates to CASSFYGPSYEQYF. This chain links TRBV7-2 with TRBJ2-7; D call uncertain. The germline V gene has CDR1 SGHTA and CDR2 FQGNSA. The length of the CDR3 is 14 residues. Trimming cost V 3 bases and J 1 base, with 10 bases left between them.

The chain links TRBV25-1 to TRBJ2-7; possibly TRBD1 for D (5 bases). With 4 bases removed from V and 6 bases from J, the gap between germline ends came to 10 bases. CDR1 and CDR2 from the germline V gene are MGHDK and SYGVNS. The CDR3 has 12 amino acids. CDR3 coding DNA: TGTGCCAGCAGTGGTCGGACATTCGAGCAGTACTTC. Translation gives CASSGRTFEQYF.

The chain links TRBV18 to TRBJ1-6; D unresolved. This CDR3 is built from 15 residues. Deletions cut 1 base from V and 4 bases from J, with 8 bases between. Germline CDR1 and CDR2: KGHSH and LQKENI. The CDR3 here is CASSPRSEYNSPLHF. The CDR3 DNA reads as TGTGCCAGCTCACCACGGTCAGAATATAATTCACCCCTCCACTTT. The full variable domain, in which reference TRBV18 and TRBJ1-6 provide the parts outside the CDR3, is NAGVMQNPRHLVRRRGQEARLRCSPMKGHSHVYWYRQLPEEGLKFMVYLQKENIIDESGMPKERFSAEFPKEGPSILRIQQVVRGDSAAYFCASSPRSEYNSPLHFGNGTRLTVT.

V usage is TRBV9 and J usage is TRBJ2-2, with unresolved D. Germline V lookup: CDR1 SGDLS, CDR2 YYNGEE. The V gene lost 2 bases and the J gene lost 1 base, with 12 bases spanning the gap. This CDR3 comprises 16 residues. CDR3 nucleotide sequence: TGTGCCAGCAGCGTCCGGGTTAGAGGGAACACCGGGGAGCTGTTTTTT. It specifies CASSVRVRGNTGELFF.

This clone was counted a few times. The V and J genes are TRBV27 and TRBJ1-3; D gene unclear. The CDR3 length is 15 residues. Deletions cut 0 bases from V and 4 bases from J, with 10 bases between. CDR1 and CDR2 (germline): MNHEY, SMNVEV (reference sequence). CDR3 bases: TGTGCCAGCAGTTTATCGGCGAGCTTCGGAAACACCATATATTTT. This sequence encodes CASSLSASFGNTIYF.

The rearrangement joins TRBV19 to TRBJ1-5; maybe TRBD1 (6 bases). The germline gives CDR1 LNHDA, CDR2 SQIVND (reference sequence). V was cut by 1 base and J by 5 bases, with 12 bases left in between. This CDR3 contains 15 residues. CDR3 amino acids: CASSIGGGPYQPQHF. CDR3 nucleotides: TGTGCCAGTAGTATAGGAGGGGGACCCTATCAGCCCCAGCATTTT.

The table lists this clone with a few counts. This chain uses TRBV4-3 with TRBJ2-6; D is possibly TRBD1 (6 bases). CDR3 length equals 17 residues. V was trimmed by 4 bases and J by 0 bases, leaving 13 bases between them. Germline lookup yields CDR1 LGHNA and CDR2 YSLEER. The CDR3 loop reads CASSRGDTISGANVLTF. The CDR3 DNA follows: TGCGCCAGCAGCCGAGGGGACACGATCTCTGGGGCCAACGTCCTGACTTTC.

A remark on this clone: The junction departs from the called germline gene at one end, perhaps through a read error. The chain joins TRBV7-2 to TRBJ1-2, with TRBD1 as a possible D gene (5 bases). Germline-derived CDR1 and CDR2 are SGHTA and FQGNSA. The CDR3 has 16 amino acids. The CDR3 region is CASSQDVGQGNYGYTF. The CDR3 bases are TGCGCCAGCAGCCAAGATGTTGGGCAGGGAAACTATGGCTACACCTTC.

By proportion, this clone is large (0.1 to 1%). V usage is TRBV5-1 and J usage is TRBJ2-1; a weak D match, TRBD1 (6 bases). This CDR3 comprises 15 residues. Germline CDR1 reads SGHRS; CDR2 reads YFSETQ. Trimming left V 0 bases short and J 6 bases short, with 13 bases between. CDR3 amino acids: CASSLEARGRNEQFF. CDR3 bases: TGCGCCAGCAGCTTGGAGGCCAGGGGCCGCAATGAGCAGTTCTTC.

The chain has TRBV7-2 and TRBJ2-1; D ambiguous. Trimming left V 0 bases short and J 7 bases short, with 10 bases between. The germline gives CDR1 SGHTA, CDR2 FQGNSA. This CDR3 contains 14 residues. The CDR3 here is CASSLAGRTNEQFF. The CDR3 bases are TGTGCCAGCAGCTTAGCGGGTCGAACGAATGAGCAGTTCTTC.

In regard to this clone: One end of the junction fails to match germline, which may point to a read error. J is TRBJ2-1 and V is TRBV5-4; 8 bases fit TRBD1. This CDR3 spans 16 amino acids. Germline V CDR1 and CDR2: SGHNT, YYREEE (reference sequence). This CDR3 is CASSQGDRGYYNEQFF. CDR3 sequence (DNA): TGCGCCAGCAGCCAAGGTGACAGGGGCTATTACAATGAGCAGTTCTTC.

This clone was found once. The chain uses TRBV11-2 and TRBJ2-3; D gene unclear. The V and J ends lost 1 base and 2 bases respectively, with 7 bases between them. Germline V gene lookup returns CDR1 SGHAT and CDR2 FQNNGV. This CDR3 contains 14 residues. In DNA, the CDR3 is TGTGCCAGCAGCTTAGTGGCCCCCACAGATACGCAGTATTTT. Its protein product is CASSLVAPTDTQYF. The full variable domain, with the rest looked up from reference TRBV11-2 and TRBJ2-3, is EAGVAQSPRYKIIEKRQSVAFWCNPISGHATLYWYQQILGQGPKLLIQFQNNGVVDDSQLPKDRFSAERLKGVDSTLKIQPAKLEDSAVYLCASSLVAPTDTQYFGPGTRLTVL.

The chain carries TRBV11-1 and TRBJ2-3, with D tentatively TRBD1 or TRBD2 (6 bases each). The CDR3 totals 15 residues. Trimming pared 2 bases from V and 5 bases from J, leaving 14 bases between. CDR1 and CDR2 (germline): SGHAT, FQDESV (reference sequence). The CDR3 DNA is TGTGCCAGCAGCTTAAACCCGGGGGCCGGAGATACGCAGTATTTT. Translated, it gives CASSLNPGAGDTQYF.

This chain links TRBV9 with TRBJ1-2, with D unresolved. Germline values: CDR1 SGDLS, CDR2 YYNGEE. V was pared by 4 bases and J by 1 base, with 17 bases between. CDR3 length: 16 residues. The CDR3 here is CASSPTPGANNYGYTF. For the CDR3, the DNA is TGTGCCAGCAGCCCAACCCCGGGAGCTAATAACTATGGCTACACCTTC.

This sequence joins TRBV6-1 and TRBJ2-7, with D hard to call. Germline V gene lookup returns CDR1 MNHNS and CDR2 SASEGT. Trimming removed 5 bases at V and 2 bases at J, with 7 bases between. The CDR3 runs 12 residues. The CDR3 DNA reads TGTGCCAGCAGTTTGGATACCTACGAGCAGTACTTC. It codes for CASSLDTYEQYF.

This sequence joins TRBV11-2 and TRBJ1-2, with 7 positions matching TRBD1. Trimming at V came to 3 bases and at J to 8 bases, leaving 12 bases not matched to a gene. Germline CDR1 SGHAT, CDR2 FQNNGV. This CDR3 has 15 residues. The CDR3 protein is CASSFYGQAERGYTF. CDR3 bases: TGTGCCAGCAGCTTTTACGGACAGGCCGAGAGAGGCTACACCTTC.

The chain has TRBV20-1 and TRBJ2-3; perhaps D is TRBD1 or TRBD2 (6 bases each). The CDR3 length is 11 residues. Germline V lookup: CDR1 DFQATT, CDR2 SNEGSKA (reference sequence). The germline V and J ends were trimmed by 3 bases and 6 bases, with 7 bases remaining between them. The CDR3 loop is CSASGGDTQYF. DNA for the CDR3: TGCAGTGCTAGCGGGGGCGATACGCAGTATTTT.

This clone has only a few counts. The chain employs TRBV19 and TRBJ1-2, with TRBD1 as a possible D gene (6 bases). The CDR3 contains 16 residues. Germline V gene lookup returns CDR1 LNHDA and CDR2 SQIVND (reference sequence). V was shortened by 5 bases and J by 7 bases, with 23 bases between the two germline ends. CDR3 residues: CASSSGFLLGGIGYTF. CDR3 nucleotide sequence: TGTGCCAGTAGTTCCGGATTCCTACTGGGGGGCATTGGCTACACCTTC.

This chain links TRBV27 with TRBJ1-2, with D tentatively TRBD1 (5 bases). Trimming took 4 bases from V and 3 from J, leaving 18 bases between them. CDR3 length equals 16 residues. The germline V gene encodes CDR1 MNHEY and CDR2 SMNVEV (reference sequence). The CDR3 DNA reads TGTGCCAGCAGTTCATATAGCCAACCGGGGGACTATGGCTACACCTTC. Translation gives CASSSYSQPGDYGYTF.

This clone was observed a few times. For the CDR3, the DNA is TGTGCCAGCAGTTCTCCAACCTCCTACGAGCAGTACTTC. Amino acid sequence: CASSSPTSYEQYF. V and J are TRBV27 and TRBJ2-7, with D hard to call. From germline, CDR1 is MNHEY and CDR2 SMNVEV (reference sequence). The V gene lost 4 bases and the J gene lost 0 bases, with 7 bases spanning the gap. The CDR3 has 13 residues.

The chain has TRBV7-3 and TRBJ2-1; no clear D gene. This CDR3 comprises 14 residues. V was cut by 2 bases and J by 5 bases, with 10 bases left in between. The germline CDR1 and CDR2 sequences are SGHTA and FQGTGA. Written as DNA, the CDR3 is TGTGCCAGCAGCTTATCGCCGGGCCACAATGAGCAGTTCTTC. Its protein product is CASSLSPGHNEQFF.

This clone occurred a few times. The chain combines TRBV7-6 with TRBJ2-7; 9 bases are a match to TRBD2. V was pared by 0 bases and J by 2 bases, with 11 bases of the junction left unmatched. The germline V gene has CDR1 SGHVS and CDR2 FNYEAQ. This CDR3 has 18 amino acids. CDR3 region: CASSLAPASGEFTYEQYF. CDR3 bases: TGTGCCAGCAGCTTAGCGCCGGCTAGCGGGGAGTTCACCTACGAGCAGTACTTC.

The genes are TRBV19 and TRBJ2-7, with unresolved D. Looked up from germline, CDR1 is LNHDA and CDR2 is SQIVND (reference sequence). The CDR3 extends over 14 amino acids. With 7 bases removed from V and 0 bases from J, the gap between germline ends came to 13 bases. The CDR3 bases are TGTGCCAGTACCGCGGATAGGTCCTCCTACGAGCAGTACTTC. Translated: CASTADRSSYEQYF.

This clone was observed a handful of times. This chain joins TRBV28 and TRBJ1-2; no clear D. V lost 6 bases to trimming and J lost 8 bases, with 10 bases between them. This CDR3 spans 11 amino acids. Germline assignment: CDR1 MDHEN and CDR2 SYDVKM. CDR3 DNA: TGTGCCAGCAGCGAAAGGATCGGCTACACCTTC. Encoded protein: CASSERIGYTF.

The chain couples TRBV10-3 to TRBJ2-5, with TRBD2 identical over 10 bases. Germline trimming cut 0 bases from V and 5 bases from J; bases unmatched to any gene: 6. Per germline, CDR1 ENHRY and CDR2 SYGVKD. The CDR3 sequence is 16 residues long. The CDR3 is CAISESAGGPGETQYF. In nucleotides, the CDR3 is TGTGCCATCAGTGAGTCAGCGGGGGGGCCTGGGGAGACCCAGTACTTC.

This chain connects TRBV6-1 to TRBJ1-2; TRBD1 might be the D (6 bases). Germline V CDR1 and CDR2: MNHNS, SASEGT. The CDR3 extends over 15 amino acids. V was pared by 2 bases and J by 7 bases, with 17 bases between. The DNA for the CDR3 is TGTGCCAGCAGTGAATTCCCTGGCAGGGGAGGTGGCTACACCTTC. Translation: CASSEFPGRGGGYTF.

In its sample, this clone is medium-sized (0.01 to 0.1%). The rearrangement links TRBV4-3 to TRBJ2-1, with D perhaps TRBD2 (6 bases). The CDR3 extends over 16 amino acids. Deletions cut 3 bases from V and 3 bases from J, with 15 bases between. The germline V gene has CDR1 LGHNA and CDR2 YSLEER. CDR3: CASSQSSAGGYNEQFF. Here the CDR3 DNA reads TGCGCCAGCAGCCAGTCCTCAGCGGGCGGCTACAATGAGCAGTTCTTC.

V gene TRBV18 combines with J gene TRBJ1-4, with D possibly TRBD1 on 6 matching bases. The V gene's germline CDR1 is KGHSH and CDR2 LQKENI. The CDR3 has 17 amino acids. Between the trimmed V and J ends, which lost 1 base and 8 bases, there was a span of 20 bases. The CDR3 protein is CASSPRSANRVEEKLFF. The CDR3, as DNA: TGTGCCAGCTCACCACGCTCGGCGAACAGGGTCGAAGAAAAACTGTTTTTT.